These T cell receptor beta chains were read from a single sample in a study of patients and donors after allogeneic stem cell transplantation. TCRdb reprocessed the RT-PCR reads via MiXCR and lists one record per CDR3 protein. In the table there are 410,000 or so distinct CDR3 sequences, roughly 16% of which are singletons. The sequencing sample was made of blood, either unsorted or a sorted T cell fraction (not recorded which). These receptors came from a human donor who was either an allogeneic HSCT recipient or a stem cell or donor lymphocyte infusion donor (not recorded which). It is not recorded whose cells these are; they may come from a transplant donor. Each CDR3 is given with its conserved first and last residue. Each record gives: D gene, clone size, J gene, V gene, CDR3 DNA, CDR3 protein. D genes are given only for firm matches. The listing skips clone size in some rows; elsewhere it reads once, few, many or a size class.

D gene: -; clone size: -; J gene: TRBJ2-4; V gene: TRBV29-1; CDR3 DNA: TGCAGCGTTGTTGGGGGGACTAAAAACATTCAGTACTTC; CDR3 protein: CSVVGGTKNIQYF
D gene: TRBD2; clone size: few; J gene: TRBJ2-7; V gene: TRBV6-2/TRBV6-3; CDR3 DNA: TGTGCCAGCAGCCACGGGACTAGCGGGTCCGCCGAGCAGTACTTC; CDR3 protein: CASSHGTSGSAEQYF
D gene: -; clone size: -; J gene: TRBJ1-1; V gene: TRBV12-3/TRBV12-4; CDR3 DNA: TGTGCCAGCAGACGAGGGGCGGGGAGGAACACTGAAGCTTTCTTT; CDR3 protein: CASRRGAGRNTEAFF
D gene: TRBD2; clone size: -; J gene: TRBJ2-7; V gene: TRBV5-6; CDR3 DNA: TGTGCCAGCAGCCCCATAGACCGACGAGCGGGGGAGCAGTACTTC; CDR3 protein: CASSPIDRRAGEQYF
D gene: TRBD2; clone size: few; J gene: TRBJ2-3; V gene: TRBV2; CDR3 DNA: TGTGCCAGCAGTTCCGAAGCGGGACTTCTCACAGATACGCAGTATTTT; CDR3 protein: CASSSEAGLLTDTQYF
D gene: TRBD1; clone size: many; J gene: TRBJ1-5; V gene: TRBV7-8; CDR3 DNA: TGTGCCAGCAGCTTCGTGGGACAGGGGACACAGCCCCAGCATTTT; CDR3 protein: CASSFVGQGTQPQHF
D gene: -; clone size: few; J gene: TRBJ2-6; V gene: TRBV27; CDR3 DNA: TGTGCCAGCAGTTTGTTGGGCCCTGGGGCCAACGTCCTGACTTTC; CDR3 protein: CASSLLGPGANVLTF
D gene: TRBD1; clone size: few; J gene: TRBJ1-1; V gene: TRBV10-3; CDR3 DNA: TGTGCCATCAGTGACCAACAGGGGGGAACTGAAGCTTTCTTT; CDR3 protein: CAISDQQGGTEAFF
D gene: -; clone size: few; J gene: TRBJ2-2; V gene: TRBV20-1; CDR3 DNA: TGCAGTGCTAGAGCATCTAACACCGGGGAGCTGTTTTTT; CDR3 protein: CSARASNTGELFF
D gene: TRBD1; clone size: few; J gene: TRBJ2-1; V gene: TRBV7-9; CDR3 DNA: TGTGCCAGCAGCTCTAGGGACAGCCTGAGCTCCTACAATGAGCAGTTCTTC; CDR3 protein: CASSSRDSLSSYNEQFF
D gene: TRBD1; clone size: few; J gene: TRBJ1-1; V gene: TRBV12-3/TRBV12-4; CDR3 DNA: TGTGCCAGCAGCTCAGGGGGAGGGGTATCTGAAGCTTTCTTT; CDR3 protein: CASSSGGGVSEAFF
D gene: -; clone size: few; J gene: TRBJ2-7; V gene: TRBV20-1; CDR3 DNA: TGCAGTGCCGTGACAGGTCCCTCCTACGAGCAGTACTTC; CDR3 protein: CSAVTGPSYEQYF
D gene: -; clone size: -; J gene: TRBJ1-4; V gene: TRBV12-3/TRBV12-4; CDR3 DNA: TGTGCCAGCAGTTTTCTCCAGGGCGAGAAACTGTTTTTT; CDR3 protein: CASSFLQGEKLFF
D gene: -; clone size: -; J gene: TRBJ1-5; V gene: TRBV15; CDR3 DNA: TGTGCCACCAGCAGAGATAGGGTAGGGGAGCTCAATCAGCCCCAGCATTTT; CDR3 protein: CATSRDRVGELNQPQHF
D gene: -; clone size: many; J gene: TRBJ2-1; V gene: TRBV5-6; CDR3 DNA: TGTGCCAGCAGCTTGAGGATTTATGAGCAGTTCTTC; CDR3 protein: CASSLRIYEQFF
D gene: TRBD2; clone size: -; J gene: TRBJ2-2; V gene: TRBV5-4; CDR3 DNA: TGTGCCAGCAGCTTGGCCGGGGGAGGGGTACGGTACACCGGGGAGCTGTTTTTT; CDR3 protein: CASSLAGGGVRYTGELFF
D gene: -; clone size: many; J gene: TRBJ2-4; V gene: TRBV5-1; CDR3 DNA: TGCGCCAGCAGCTTGAGAGGGAACATTCAGTACTTC; CDR3 protein: CASSLRGNIQYF
D gene: -; clone size: few; J gene: TRBJ2-7; V gene: TRBV6-1; CDR3 DNA: TGTGCCAGCAGCAGGGCGACAGTTTTCTACGAGCAGTACTTC; CDR3 protein: CASSRATVFYEQYF
D gene: -; clone size: few; J gene: TRBJ2-1; V gene: TRBV6-1; CDR3 DNA: TGTGCCAGCAGTGTCGGACCTCACGGTCGGAATGAGCAGTTCTTC; CDR3 protein: CASSVGPHGRNEQFF
D gene: TRBD2; clone size: -; J gene: TRBJ2-1; V gene: TRBV27; CDR3 DNA: TGTGCCAGCGGGGGTAGCGGGGGGCCAATTAATGAGCAGTTCTTC; CDR3 protein: CASGGSGGPINEQFF
D gene: -; clone size: -; J gene: TRBJ1-6; V gene: TRBV5-5; CDR3 DNA: TGTGCCAGCAGCTTGGAGTGGGGAGTGAATTCACCCCTCCACTTT; CDR3 protein: CASSLEWGVNSPLHF
D gene: -; clone size: -; J gene: TRBJ1-1; V gene: TRBV6-5; CDR3 DNA: TGTGCCAGCAGTTACTCTTCCGGGGGTGAAGCTTTCTTT; CDR3 protein: CASSYSSGGEAFF
D gene: TRBD1; clone size: few; J gene: TRBJ2-1; V gene: TRBV19; CDR3 DNA: TGTGCCAGTAGTACTCCGGGACAGGGGGGCAATGAGCAGTTCTTC; CDR3 protein: CASSTPGQGGNEQFF
D gene: TRBD1; clone size: once; J gene: TRBJ2-1; V gene: TRBV10-3; CDR3 DNA: TGTGCCATCAGTGACACAGGGGGCTATGCTTATGAGCAGTTCTTC; CDR3 protein: CAISDTGGYAYEQFF
D gene: -; clone size: few; J gene: TRBJ1-1; V gene: TRBV20-1; CDR3 DNA: TGCAGTGCAACCAACACTGAAGCTTTCTTT; CDR3 protein: CSATNTEAFF
D gene: -; clone size: -; J gene: TRBJ2-1; V gene: TRBV11-2; CDR3 DNA: TGTGCCAGCAGCCGACCGGGGACGGGGAAAACAAACAATGAGCAGTTCTTC; CDR3 protein: CASSRPGTGKTNNEQFF
D gene: -; clone size: few; J gene: TRBJ2-7; V gene: TRBV6-5; CDR3 DNA: TGTGCCAGCAGTTACTCGGGACGTCAGTACTTC; CDR3 protein: CASSYSGRQYF
D gene: TRBD2; clone size: few; J gene: TRBJ2-3; V gene: TRBV7-2; CDR3 DNA: TGTGCCAGCAGCCTTACTACTAGCGGGGGCCCCGGGTCGCAGTATTTT; CDR3 protein: CASSLTTSGGPGSQYF
D gene: -; clone size: -; J gene: TRBJ1-2; V gene: TRBV10-3; CDR3 DNA: TGTGCCATCACCGACACAGGGCTAAACTATGGCTACACCTTC; CDR3 protein: CAITDTGLNYGYTF
D gene: -; clone size: few; J gene: TRBJ2-5; V gene: TRBV12-3/TRBV12-4; CDR3 DNA: TGTGCCAGCAGTTTAATGGAGGGGGGGGAGACCCAGTACTTC; CDR3 protein: CASSLMEGGETQYF
D gene: TRBD2; clone size: many; J gene: TRBJ2-3; V gene: TRBV12-3/TRBV12-4; CDR3 DNA: TGTGCCAGCAGTTTATGGGGGGGGACAGATACGCAGTATTTT; CDR3 protein: CASSLWGGTDTQYF
D gene: TRBD2; clone size: few; J gene: TRBJ2-5; V gene: TRBV11-2; CDR3 DNA: TGTGCCAGCAGCTCCCTACTGCGGGAGGGCCGAGAGACCCAGTACTTC; CDR3 protein: CASSSLLREGRETQYF
D gene: -; clone size: -; J gene: TRBJ2-5; V gene: TRBV4-1; CDR3 DNA: TGCGCCAGCAGCCAAGTTCGAGGGTTGGGAGAGACCCAGTACTTC; CDR3 protein: CASSQVRGLGETQYF